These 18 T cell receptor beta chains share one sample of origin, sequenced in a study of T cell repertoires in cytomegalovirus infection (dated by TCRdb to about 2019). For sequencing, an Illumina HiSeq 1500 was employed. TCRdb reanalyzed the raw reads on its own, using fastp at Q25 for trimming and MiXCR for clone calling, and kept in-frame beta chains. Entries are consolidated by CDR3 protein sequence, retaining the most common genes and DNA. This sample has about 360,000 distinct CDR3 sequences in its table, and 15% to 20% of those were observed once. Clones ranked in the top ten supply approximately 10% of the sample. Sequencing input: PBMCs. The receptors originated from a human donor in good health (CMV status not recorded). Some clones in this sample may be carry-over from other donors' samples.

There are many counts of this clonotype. The CDR3 reads CASSLMAGAGNQPQHF. The CDR3 bases are TGTGCCAGCAGCTTAATGGCAGGGGCGGGCAATCAGCCCCAGCATTTT. The chain joins TRBV7-2 to TRBJ1-5; weak D call: TRBD1 (6 bases). CDR1 is SGHTA and CDR2 is FQGNSA in the germline V gene. V was trimmed by 2 bases and J by 2 bases, leaving 13 bases between them. The length of the CDR3 is 16 residues.

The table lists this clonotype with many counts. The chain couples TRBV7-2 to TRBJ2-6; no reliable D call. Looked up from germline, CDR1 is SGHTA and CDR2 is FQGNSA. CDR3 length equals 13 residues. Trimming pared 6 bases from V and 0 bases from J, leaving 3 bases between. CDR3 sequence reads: CASRPSGANVLTF. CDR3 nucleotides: TGTGCCAGCAGACCCTCTGGGGCCAACGTCCTGACTTTC.

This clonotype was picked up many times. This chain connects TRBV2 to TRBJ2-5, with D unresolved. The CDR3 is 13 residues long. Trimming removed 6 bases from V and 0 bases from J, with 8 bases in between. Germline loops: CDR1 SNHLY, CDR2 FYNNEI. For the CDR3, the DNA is TGTGCCAGCAGCCCCGACAACCAAGAGACCCAGTACTTC. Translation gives CASSPDNQETQYF.

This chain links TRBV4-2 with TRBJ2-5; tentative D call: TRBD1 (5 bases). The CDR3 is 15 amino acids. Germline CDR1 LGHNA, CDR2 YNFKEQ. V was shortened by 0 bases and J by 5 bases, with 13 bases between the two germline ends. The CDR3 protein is CASSQDGAASETQYF. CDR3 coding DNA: TGTGCCAGCAGCCAAGATGGGGCCGCGTCCGAGACCCAGTACTTC.

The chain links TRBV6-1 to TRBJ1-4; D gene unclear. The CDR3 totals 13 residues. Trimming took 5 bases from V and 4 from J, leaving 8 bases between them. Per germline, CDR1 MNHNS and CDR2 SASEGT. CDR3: CASSLGFNEKLFF. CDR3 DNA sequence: TGTGCCAGCAGTTTGGGGTTTAATGAAAAACTGTTTTTT.

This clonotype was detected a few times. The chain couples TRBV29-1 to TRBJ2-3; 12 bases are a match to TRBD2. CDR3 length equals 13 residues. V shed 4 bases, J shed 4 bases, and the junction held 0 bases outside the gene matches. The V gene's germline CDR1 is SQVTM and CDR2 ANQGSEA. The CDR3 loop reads CSVGTSGADTQYF. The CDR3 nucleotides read TGCAGCGTTGGGACTAGCGGGGCAGATACGCAGTATTTT.

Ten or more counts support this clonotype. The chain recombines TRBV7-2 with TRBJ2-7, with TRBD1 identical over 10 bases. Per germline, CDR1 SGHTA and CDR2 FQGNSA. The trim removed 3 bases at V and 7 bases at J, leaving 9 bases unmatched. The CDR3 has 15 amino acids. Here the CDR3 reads CASSLTGGASREQYF. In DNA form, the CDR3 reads TGTGCCAGCAGCTTGACAGGGGGCGCCTCGAGGGAGCAGTACTTC.

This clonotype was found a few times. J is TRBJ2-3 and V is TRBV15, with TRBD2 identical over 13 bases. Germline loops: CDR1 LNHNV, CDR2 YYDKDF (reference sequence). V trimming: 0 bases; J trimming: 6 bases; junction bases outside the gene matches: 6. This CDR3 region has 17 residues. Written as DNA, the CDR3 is TGTGCCACCAGCAGAGAACTAGCGGGAGGGCCTGTGGATACGCAGTATTTT. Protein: CATSRELAGGPVDTQYF.

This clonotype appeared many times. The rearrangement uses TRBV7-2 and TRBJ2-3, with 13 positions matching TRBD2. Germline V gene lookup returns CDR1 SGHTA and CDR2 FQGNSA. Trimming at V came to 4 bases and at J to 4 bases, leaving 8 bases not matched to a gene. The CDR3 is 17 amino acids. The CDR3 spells CASSSYQTSGGPDTQYF. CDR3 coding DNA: TGTGCCAGCAGCTCGTACCAGACTAGCGGGGGGCCAGATACGCAGTATTTT.

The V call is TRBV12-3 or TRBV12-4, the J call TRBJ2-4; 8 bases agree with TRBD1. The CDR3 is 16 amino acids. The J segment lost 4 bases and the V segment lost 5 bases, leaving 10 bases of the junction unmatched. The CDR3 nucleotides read TGTGCCAGCAGTCTCCGGGACAGGAAACGGAAAAACATTCAGTACTTC. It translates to CASSLRDRKRKNIQYF.

The DNA for the CDR3 is TGCGCCAGCAGTAGAATGGCTGGAGAGACCCAGTACTTC. As protein: CASSRMAGETQYF. The chain employs TRBV5-1 and TRBJ2-5; no clear D gene. Germline values: CDR1 SGHRS, CDR2 YFSETQ. This CDR3 has 13 amino acids. With 5 bases removed from V and 4 bases from J, the gap between germline ends came to 12 bases. The complete variable domain, with remaining parts taken from reference TRBV5-1 and TRBJ2-5, reads KAGVTQTPRYLIKTRGQQVTLSCSPISGHRSVSWYQQTPGQGLQFLFEYFSETQRNKGNFPGRFSGRQFSNSRSEMNVSTLELGDSALYLCASSRMAGETQYFGPGTRLLVL.

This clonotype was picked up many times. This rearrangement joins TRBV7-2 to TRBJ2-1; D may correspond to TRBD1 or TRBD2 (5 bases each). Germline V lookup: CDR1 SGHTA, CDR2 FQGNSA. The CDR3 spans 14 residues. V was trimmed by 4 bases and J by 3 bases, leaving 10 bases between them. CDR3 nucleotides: TGTGCCAGCAGCTACGGGGCAGGCTACAATGAGCAGTTCTTC. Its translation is CASSYGAGYNEQFF.

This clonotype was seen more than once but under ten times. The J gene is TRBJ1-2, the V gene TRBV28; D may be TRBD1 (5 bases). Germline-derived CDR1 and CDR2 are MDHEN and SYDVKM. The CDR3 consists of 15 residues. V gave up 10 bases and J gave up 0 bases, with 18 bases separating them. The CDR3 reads CATGVGAITNYGYTF. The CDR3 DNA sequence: TGTGCCACCGGGGTTGGGGCGATAACTAACTATGGCTACACCTTC.

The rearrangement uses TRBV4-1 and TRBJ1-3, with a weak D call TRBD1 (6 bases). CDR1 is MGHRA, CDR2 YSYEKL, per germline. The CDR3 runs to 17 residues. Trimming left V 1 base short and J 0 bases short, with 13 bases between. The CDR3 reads CASSQGARGGSGNTIYF. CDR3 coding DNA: TGCGCCAGCAGCCAAGGGGCTAGGGGGGGCTCTGGAAACACCATATATTTT.

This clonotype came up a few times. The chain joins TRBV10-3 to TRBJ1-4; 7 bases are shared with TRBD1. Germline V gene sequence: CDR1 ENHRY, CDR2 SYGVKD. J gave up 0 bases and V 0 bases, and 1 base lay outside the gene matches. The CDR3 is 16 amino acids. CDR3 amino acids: CAISESGQTTNEKLFF. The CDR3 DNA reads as TGTGCCATCAGTGAGTCGGGACAGACAACTAATGAAAAACTGTTTTTT.

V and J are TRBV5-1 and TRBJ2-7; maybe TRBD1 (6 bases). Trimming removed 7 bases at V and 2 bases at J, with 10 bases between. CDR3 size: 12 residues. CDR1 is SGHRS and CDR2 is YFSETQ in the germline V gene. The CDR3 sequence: CASRDTAYEQYF. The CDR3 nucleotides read TGCGCCAGCCGGGACACCGCCTACGAGCAGTACTTC.

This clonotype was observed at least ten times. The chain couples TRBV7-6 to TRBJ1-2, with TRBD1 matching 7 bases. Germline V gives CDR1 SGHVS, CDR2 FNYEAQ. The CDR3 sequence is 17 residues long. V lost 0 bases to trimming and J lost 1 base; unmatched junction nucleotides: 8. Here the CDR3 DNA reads TGTGCCAGCAGCTTAGCGGACGACAGGGAAGTTAACTATGGCTACACCTTC. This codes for CASSLADDREVNYGYTF.

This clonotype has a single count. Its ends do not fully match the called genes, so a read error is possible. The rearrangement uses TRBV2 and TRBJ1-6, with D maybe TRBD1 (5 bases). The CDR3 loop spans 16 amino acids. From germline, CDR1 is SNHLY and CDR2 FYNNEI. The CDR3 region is CASSLKGAIYNSPLYF. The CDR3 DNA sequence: TGTGCCAGCAGTCTCAAAGGGGCAATCTATAATTCACCCCTCTACTTT.